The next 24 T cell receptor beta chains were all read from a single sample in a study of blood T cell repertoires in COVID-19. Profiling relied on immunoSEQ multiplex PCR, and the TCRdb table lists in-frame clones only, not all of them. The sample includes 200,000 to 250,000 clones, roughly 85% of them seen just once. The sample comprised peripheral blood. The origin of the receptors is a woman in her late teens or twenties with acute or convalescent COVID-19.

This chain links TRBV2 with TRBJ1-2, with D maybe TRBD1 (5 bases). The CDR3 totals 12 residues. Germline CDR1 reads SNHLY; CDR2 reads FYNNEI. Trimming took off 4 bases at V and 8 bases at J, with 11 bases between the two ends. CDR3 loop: CASSAQGFGYTF. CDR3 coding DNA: TGTGCCAGCAGTGCTCAGGGCTTCGGCTACACCTTC.

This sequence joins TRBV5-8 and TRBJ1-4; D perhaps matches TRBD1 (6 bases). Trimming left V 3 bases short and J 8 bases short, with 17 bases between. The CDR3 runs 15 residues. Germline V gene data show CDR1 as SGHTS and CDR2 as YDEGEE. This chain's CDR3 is CASSSWGHGQEKLFF. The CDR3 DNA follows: TGTGCCAGCAGCTCCTGGGGGCACGGGCAGGAAAAACTGTTTTTT.

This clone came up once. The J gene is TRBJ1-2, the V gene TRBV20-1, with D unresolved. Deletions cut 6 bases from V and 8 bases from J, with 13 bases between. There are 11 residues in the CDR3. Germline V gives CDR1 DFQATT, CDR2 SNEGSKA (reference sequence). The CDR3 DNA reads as TGCAGTGCCCCCCACCCTCGGGGCTACACCTTC. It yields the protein CSAPHPRGYTF.

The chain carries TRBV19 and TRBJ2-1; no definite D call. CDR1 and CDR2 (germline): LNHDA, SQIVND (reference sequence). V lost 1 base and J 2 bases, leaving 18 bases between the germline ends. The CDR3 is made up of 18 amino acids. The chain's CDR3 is CASSIGAPATLTYNEQFF. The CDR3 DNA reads TGTGCCAGTAGTATAGGCGCTCCCGCTACCTTGACCTACAATGAGCAGTTCTTC.

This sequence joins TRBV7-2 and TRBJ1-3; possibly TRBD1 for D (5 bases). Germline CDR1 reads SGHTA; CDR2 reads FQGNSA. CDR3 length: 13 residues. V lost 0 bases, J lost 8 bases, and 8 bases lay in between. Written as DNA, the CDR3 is TGTGCCAGCAGCTTAGCGCTAGGGGACACCATATATTTT. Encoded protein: CASSLALGDTIYF.

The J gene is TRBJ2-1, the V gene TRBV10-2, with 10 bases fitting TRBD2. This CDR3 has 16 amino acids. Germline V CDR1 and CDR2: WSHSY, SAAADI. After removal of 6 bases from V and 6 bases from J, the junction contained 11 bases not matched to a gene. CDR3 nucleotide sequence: TGCGCCAGCAGAGGGACAGCGGGAGGGTCTGGCAATGAGCAGTTCTTC. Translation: CASRGTAGGSGNEQFF.

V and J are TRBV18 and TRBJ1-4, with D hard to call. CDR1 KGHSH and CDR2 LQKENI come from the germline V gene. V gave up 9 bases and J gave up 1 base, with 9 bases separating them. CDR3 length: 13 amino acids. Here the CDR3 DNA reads TGTGCCAGTCAACGGGGAACTAATGAAAAACTGTTTTTT. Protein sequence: CASQRGTNEKLFF. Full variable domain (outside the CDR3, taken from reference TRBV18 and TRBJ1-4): NAGVMQNPRHLVRRRGQEARLRCSPMKGHSHVYWYRQLPEEGLKFMVYLQKENIIDESGMPKERFSAEFPKEGPSILRIQQVVRGDSAAYFCASQRGTNEKLFFGSGTQLSVL.

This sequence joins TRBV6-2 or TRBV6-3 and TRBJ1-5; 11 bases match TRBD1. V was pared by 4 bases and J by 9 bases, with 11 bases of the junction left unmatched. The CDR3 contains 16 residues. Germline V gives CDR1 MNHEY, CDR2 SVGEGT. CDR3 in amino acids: CASSSTGTGGGWPQHF. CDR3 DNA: TGTGCCAGCAGTTCCACCGGGACAGGGGGTGGTTGGCCCCAGCATTTT.

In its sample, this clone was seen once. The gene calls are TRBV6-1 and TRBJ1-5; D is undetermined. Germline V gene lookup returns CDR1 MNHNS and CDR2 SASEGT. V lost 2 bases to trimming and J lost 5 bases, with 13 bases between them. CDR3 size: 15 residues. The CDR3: CASSEKGLRDQPQHF. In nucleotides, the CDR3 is TGTGCCAGCAGTGAAAAGGGCTTGAGGGATCAGCCCCAGCATTTT.

The DNA of the CDR3 is TGTGCCAGCAGCTTAGTAGGACAGGGGAACACTGAAGCTTTCTTT. Amino acid sequence: CASSLVGQGNTEAFF. V and J are TRBV7-2 and TRBJ1-1, with 8 bases matching TRBD1. Germline CDR1 is SGHTA and CDR2 is FQGNSA. There are 15 residues in the CDR3. V lost 1 base, J lost 1 base, and 2 bases stayed unmatched. Full variable domain (missing parts from reference TRBV7-2 and TRBJ1-1): GAGVSQSPSNKVTEKGKDVELRCDPISGHTALYWYRQSLGQGLEFLIYFQGNSAPDKSGLPSDRFSAERTGGSVSTLTIQRTQQEDSAVYLCASSLVGQGNTEAFFGQGTRLTVV.

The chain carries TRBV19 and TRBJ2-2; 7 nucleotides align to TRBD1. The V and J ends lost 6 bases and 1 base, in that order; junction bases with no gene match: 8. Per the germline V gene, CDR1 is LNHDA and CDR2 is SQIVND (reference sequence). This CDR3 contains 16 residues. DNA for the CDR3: TGTGCCAGTAGCCGACCCAGGGGGAGGAACACCGGGGAGCTGTTTTTT. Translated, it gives CASSRPRGRNTGELFF.

The CDR3 coding sequence is TGTGCCAGCAGCCAAGGAGACGGGTTTGCGGGTAACTATGGCTACACCTTC. It encodes CASSQGDGFAGNYGYTF. The chain uses TRBV3-1 (or the pseudogene TRBV3-2) and TRBJ1-2; D is undetermined. Germline V gene lookup returns CDR1 LGHDT and CDR2 YNNKEL (reference sequence). V was trimmed by 1 base and J by 1 base, leaving 16 bases between them. This CDR3 is built from 17 residues.

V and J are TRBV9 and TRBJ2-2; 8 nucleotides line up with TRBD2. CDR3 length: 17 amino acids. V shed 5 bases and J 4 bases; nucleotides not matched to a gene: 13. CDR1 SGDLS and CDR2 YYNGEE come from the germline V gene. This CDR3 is CASSTHLSGARTGELFF. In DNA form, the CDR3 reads TGTGCCAGCAGTACTCACCTTAGCGGGGCACGCACCGGGGAGCTGTTTTTT.

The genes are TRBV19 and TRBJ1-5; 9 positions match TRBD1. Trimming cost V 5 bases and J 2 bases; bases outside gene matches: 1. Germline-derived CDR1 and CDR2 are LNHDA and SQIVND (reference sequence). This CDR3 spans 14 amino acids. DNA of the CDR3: TGTGCCAGTAGTTGGACAGGGGGCAATCAGCCCCAGCATTTT. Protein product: CASSWTGGNQPQHF. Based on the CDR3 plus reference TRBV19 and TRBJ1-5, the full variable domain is DGGITQSPKYLFRKEGQNVTLSCEQNLNHDAMYWYRQDPGQGLRLIYYSQIVNDFQKGDIAEGYSVSREKKESFPLTVTSAQKNPTAFYLCASSWTGGNQPQHFGDGTRLSIL.

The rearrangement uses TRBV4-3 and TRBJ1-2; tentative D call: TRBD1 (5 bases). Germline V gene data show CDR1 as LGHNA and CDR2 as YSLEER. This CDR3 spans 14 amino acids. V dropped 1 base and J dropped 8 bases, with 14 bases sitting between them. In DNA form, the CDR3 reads TGCGCCAGCAGCCAAGGAGGCCTCGGGGGGGGCTACACCTTC. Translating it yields CASSQGGLGGGYTF.

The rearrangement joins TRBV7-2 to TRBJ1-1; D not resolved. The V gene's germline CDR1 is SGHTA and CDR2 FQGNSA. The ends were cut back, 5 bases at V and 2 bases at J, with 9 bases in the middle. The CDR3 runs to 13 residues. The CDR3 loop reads CASSPSGNTEAFF. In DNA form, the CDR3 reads TGTGCCAGCAGCCCGAGTGGTAACACTGAAGCTTTCTTT.

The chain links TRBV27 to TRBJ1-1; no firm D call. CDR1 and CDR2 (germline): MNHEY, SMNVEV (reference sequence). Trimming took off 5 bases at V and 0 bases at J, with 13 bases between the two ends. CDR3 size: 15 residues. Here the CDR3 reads CASSLVSPVNTEAFF. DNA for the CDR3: TGTGCCAGCAGTCTAGTAAGTCCAGTGAACACTGAAGCTTTCTTT.

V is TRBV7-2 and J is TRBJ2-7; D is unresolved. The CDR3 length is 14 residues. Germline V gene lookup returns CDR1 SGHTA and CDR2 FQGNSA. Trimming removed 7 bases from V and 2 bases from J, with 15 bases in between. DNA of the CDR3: TGTGCCAGCACCCCACCAGCGAACACCTACGAGCAGTACTTC. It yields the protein CASTPPANTYEQYF.

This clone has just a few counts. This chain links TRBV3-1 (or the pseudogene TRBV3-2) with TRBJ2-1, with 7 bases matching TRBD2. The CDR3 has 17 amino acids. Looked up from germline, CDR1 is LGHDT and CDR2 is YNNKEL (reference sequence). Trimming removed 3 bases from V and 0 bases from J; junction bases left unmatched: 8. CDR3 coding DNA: TGTGCCAGCAGCCATTCACTGGGAGGGAACTCCTACAATGAGCAGTTCTTC. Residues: CASSHSLGGNSYNEQFF.

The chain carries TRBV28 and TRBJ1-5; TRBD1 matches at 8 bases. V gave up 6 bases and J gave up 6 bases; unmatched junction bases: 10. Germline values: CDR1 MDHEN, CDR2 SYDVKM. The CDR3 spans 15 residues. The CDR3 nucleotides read TGTGCCAGCAGCCCGGGGGGACAGGTGACTCAGCCCCAGCATTTT. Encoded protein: CASSPGGQVTQPQHF.

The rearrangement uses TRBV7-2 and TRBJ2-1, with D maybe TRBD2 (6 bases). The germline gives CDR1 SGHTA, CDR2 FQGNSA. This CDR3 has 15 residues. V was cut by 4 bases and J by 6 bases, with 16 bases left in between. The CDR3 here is CASSSAGLLSNEQFF. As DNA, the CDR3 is TGTGCCAGCAGCTCCGCGGGACTCCTATCCAATGAGCAGTTCTTC.

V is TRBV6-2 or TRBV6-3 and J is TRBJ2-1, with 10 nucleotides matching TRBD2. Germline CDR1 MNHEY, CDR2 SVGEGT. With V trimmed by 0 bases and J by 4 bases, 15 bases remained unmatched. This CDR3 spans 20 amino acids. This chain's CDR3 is CASSYSYSSGRAREYNEQFF. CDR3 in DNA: TGTGCCAGCAGTTACTCGTATTCAAGCGGGAGGGCCAGAGAGTACAATGAGCAGTTCTTC.

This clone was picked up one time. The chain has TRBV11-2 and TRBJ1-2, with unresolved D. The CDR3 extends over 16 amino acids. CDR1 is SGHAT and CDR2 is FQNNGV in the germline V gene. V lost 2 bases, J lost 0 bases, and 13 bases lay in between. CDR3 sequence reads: CASSLKSAPANYGYTF. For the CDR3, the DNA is TGTGCCAGCAGCTTAAAGTCCGCTCCAGCTAACTATGGCTACACCTTC.

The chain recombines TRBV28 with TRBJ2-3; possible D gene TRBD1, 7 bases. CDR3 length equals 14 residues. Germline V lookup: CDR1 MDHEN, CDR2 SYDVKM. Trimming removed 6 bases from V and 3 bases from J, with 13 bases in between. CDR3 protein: CASRAGGHTDTQYF. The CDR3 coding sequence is TGTGCCAGCAGGGCAGGGGGGCATACAGATACGCAGTATTTT.